The clone carrying this TCR beta chain has ten or more counts. The data are from a study of T cells in Graves' hyperthyroidism and ophthalmopathy. On the study more broadly: Peripheral blood collection took place at initial diagnosis, before any treatment.

The source material, RNA transcripts, was used to amplify TCR beta CDR3 regions. HTBI primers were the set used in a first-round RT-PCR of the TCR CDR3. Using its own MiXCR run on the multiplex PCR reads, TCRdb lists one record per CDR3 protein. Among 250,000 to 300,000 distinct CDR3 sequences listed, about an eighth were seen once. Exclusion followed for patients with uncontrolled infection, other autoimmune disease, pregnancy or lactation. At first hyperthyroidism diagnosis, before any ophthalmopathy symptoms, the blood sample was collected. PBMCs stemmed from around 10 ml fresh peripheral blood. The CDR3 has 15 residues. CDR1 and CDR2 from the germline V gene are MDHEN and SYDVKM. J lost 7 bases, V lost 10 bases, and 15 bases had no gene match.

Source material: blood. V gene TRBV28 combines with J gene TRBJ2-7; 11 bases align to TRBD2. This clonotype was sampled from a woman aged 25 to 45 with Graves' hyperthyroidism that later progressed to Graves' ophthalmopathy. CDR3 sequence reads: CAISGRLAGGEEQYF. DNA of the CDR3: TGTGCCATTTCCGGGAGGCTAGCGGGAGGTGAGGAGCAGTACTTC.